These 22 T cell receptor beta chains share one sample of origin, sequenced in a study of cytomegalovirus exposure and HLA in healthy donors. Use of 60 Vbeta and 13 Jbeta primers characterized the PCR. Measured with immunoSEQ multiplex PCR; TCRdb has only the in-frame clones, and not every one. This table holds approximately 150,000 clones, roughly 80% found once. Sequencing was carried out using PBMCs. The receptors were sampled from a young man in good health and CMV-seropositive.

Here the CDR3 DNA reads TGTGCCAGCAGCTTAGGCCACAGCGGGAGGGCCTCTAATGAGCAGTTCTTC. Translated: CASSLGHSGRASNEQFF. The rearrangement links TRBV7-2 to TRBJ2-1; 10 nucleotides match TRBD2. The CDR3 sequence is 17 residues long. V dropped 1 base and J dropped 7; count of bases not matched to a gene: 10. Germline lookup yields CDR1 SGHTA and CDR2 FQGNSA.

The rearrangement joins TRBV30 to TRBJ2-1; perhaps TRBD2 as D (5 bases). V was trimmed by 2 bases and J by 0 bases, leaving 11 bases between them. Germline V lookup: CDR1 GTSNPN, CDR2 SVGIG (reference sequence). This CDR3 has 15 residues. The CDR3 loop reads CAWSRGRDSYNEQFF. CDR3 DNA: TGTGCCTGGAGTCGTGGCCGGGACTCCTACAATGAGCAGTTCTTC.

There are a few counts of this clone. The rearrangement uses TRBV7-2 and TRBJ2-5; TRBD1 matches at 9 bases. With V trimmed by 4 bases and J by 4 bases, 1 base remained unmatched. CDR3 length equals 13 residues. Per germline, CDR1 SGHTA and CDR2 FQGNSA. This chain's CDR3 is CASSSTGGETQYF. The CDR3 DNA reads TGTGCCAGCAGCTCGACAGGGGGAGAGACCCAGTACTTC.

The V call is TRBV6-5, the J call TRBJ1-2; the match to TRBD1 covers 12 bases. Germline CDR1 MNHEY, CDR2 SVGAGI. The CDR3 extends over 16 amino acids. V shed 4 bases, J shed 7 bases, and the junction held 10 bases outside the gene matches. CDR3 residues: CASSSGTGGARGGYTF. The DNA for the CDR3 is TGTGCCAGCAGTTCCGGGACAGGGGGCGCGAGGGGTGGCTACACCTTC.

Only a few counts were recorded for this clone. This chain joins TRBV7-9 and TRBJ1-4; D not certain. The CDR3 loop spans 14 amino acids. V shed 4 bases and J shed 4 bases, with 10 bases lying between them. The germline gives CDR1 SEHNR, CDR2 FQNEAQ (reference sequence). In DNA form, the CDR3 reads TGTGCCAGCAGCTCAGCATGGAGTAATGAAAAACTGTTTTTT. This gives the protein CASSSAWSNEKLFF.

The chain employs TRBV7-2 and TRBJ2-7, with unresolved D. V was clipped by 2 bases and J by 4 bases, with 15 bases between them. This CDR3 has 15 residues. Germline CDR1 is SGHTA and CDR2 is FQGNSA. The CDR3 sequence is CASSLQYIPRYEQYF. CDR3 DNA: TGTGCCAGCAGCTTACAATACATCCCGAGGTACGAGCAGTACTTC.

V and J are TRBV5-1 and TRBJ2-1; the match to TRBD2 covers 11 bases. The V gene end was trimmed by 3 bases and the J gene end by 7 bases; junction bases not matched to a gene: 15. From germline, CDR1 is SGHRS and CDR2 YFSETQ. This CDR3 region has 18 residues. The CDR3 bases are TGCGCCAGCAGCTGGGACGAGATGATGGTAGCGGGAGGGAATGAGCAGTTCTTC. Its translation is CASSWDEMMVAGGNEQFF.

The chain uses TRBV7-9 and TRBJ1-1; no clear D gene. V gave up 5 bases and J gave up 2 bases, with 12 bases separating them. The CDR3 runs 14 residues. Germline V gene sequence: CDR1 SEHNR, CDR2 FQNEAQ (reference sequence). The CDR3 DNA reads TGTGCCAGCAGCCCCGGGGAGGGAAACACTGAAGCTTTCTTT. Encoded protein: CASSPGEGNTEAFF.

The genes are TRBV7-7 and TRBJ2-5; D ambiguous. The V and J ends lost 6 bases and 3 bases respectively, with 17 bases between them. Germline V lookup: CDR1 SSHAT, CDR2 FNYEAQ (reference sequence). CDR3 length equals 15 residues. CDR3 loop: CASSPTWADEETQYF. Here the CDR3 DNA reads TGTGCCAGCAGTCCCACTTGGGCCGACGAAGAGACCCAGTACTTC.

The CDR3 DNA is TGTGCCAGCAGTCCCCAGGGACTTCGGTCGTTTTGGGAGCAGTACTTC. It translates to CASSPQGLRSFWEQYF. This chain connects TRBV27 to TRBJ2-7; tentatively, D is TRBD2 (6 bases). The CDR3 covers 16 residues. The V gene's germline CDR1 is MNHEY and CDR2 SMNVEV (reference sequence). V shed 5 bases and J shed 7 bases, with 24 bases lying between them.

V and J are TRBV7-6 and TRBJ2-1; 9 positions agree with TRBD2. Looked up from germline, CDR1 is SGHVS and CDR2 is FNYEAQ. The CDR3 spans 15 residues. After removal of 5 bases from V and 2 bases from J, the junction contained 4 bases not matched to a gene. The chain's CDR3 is CASSRSGSPYNEQFF. The CDR3 nucleotides read TGTGCCAGCAGCCGTAGCGGGAGTCCCTACAATGAGCAGTTCTTC.

This chain uses TRBV5-5 with TRBJ1-5, with D perhaps TRBD1 (6 bases). CDR1 and CDR2 (germline): SGHKS, YYEKEE (reference sequence). Trimming pared 1 base from V and 4 bases from J, leaving 9 bases between. This CDR3 has 14 amino acids. The CDR3 region is CASSLRQGNQPQHF. In DNA, the CDR3 is TGTGCCAGCAGCTTGCGGCAGGGGAATCAGCCCCAGCATTTT. The full variable domain, completed using reference TRBV5-5 and TRBJ1-5, is DAGVTQSPTHLIKTRGQQVTLRCSPISGHKSVSWYQQVLGQGPQFIFQYYEKEERGRGNFPDRFSARQFPNYSSELNVNALLLGDSALYLCASSLRQGNQPQHFGDGTRLSIL.

The chain employs TRBV19 and TRBJ2-7; 10 bases map to TRBD2. Germline trimming cut 5 bases from V and 6 bases from J; bases unmatched to any gene: 13. The CDR3 sequence is 16 residues long. Germline V gene lookup returns CDR1 LNHDA and CDR2 SQIVND (reference sequence). CDR3 amino acids: CASSALGSGRAREQYF. CDR3 bases: TGTGCCAGTAGTGCCCTAGGCAGCGGGAGGGCCCGCGAGCAGTACTTC.

This clone was detected once. Mismatch with germline at one junction end may stem from a read error. The chain has TRBV7-9 and TRBJ1-1; the D is unclear. CDR3 size: 16 residues. CDR1 and CDR2 (germline): SEHNR, FQNEAQ (reference sequence). The CDR3 DNA reads as TGTTCCAGCAGCTTTTGGTTGGAGGCCCCCATATCCGAAGCTTTCTTT. This sequence encodes CSSSFWLEAPISEAFF.

This rearrangement joins TRBV28 to TRBJ1-2, with TRBD1 as a possible D gene (6 bases). V shed 10 bases and J shed 11 bases, with 20 bases lying between them. Germline V gene lookup returns CDR1 MDHEN and CDR2 SYDVKM. The CDR3 contains 12 residues. The CDR3 nucleotides are TGTGCCACCTCTTTGGGGACATGCAGTTACACCTTC. It codes for CATSLGTCSYTF.

This chain links TRBV7-6 with TRBJ2-7, with D possibly matching TRBD1 (6 bases). With 8 bases removed from V and 4 bases from J, the gap between germline ends came to 12 bases. This CDR3 region has 12 residues. The germline gives CDR1 SGHVS, CDR2 FNYEAQ. CDR3 amino acids: CASATQGYEQYF. The CDR3 DNA follows: TGTGCCAGCGCAACCCAGGGGTACGAGCAGTACTTC.

The chain uses TRBV7-9 and TRBJ2-1; D may be TRBD2 (6 bases). This CDR3 spans 17 amino acids. Germline V gene sequence: CDR1 SEHNR, CDR2 FQNEAQ (reference sequence). V dropped 5 bases and J dropped 0 bases, with 17 bases sitting between them. DNA for the CDR3: TGTGCCAGCAGCCCGGGAGCTTGGGGCCGCTCCTACAATGAGCAGTTCTTC. This encodes CASSPGAWGRSYNEQFF.

This chain uses TRBV28 with TRBJ1-2; 12 bases match TRBD1. The germline CDR1 and CDR2 sequences are MDHEN and SYDVKM. The CDR3 length is 14 residues. V trimming: 5 bases; J trimming: 8 bases; junction bases outside the gene matches: 6. The CDR3 loop is CASSRDRGREGYTF. The DNA of the CDR3 is TGTGCCAGCAGTAGGGACAGGGGGCGCGAAGGCTACACCTTC.

The V gene is TRBV28, the J gene TRBJ1-4, with D unresolved. The ends were cut back, 6 bases at V and 0 bases at J, with 11 bases in the middle. Germline V CDR1 and CDR2: MDHEN, SYDVKM. This CDR3 has 15 residues. Written as DNA, the CDR3 is TGTGCCAGCAGCCCTCCTTTTGCAACTAATGAAAAACTGTTTTTT. Encoded protein: CASSPPFATNEKLFF.

This clone appeared many times. This chain uses TRBV29-1 with TRBJ2-3; D gene uncertain. The V gene's germline CDR1 is SQVTM and CDR2 ANQGSEA. The CDR3 consists of 12 residues. V dropped 5 bases and J dropped 1 base, with 7 bases sitting between them. For the CDR3, the DNA is TGCAGCGTTTTGAGTGGCACAGATACGCAGTATTTT. This codes for CSVLSGTDTQYF.

The gene calls are TRBV7-6 and TRBJ2-2; D uncertain. V was cut by 5 bases and J by 0 bases, with 10 bases left in between. The CDR3 is 15 residues long. Germline CDR1 and CDR2: SGHVS and FNYEAQ. The CDR3 coding sequence is TGTGCCAGCAGCCCGTCAGGTGCGAACACCGGGGAGCTGTTTTTT. This translates into CASSPSGANTGELFF.

This clone occurred a few times. The chain has TRBV7-8 and TRBJ1-1, with 9 bases fitting TRBD1. The CDR3 loop spans 15 amino acids. V was clipped by 4 bases and J by 1 base; unmatched bases: 4. Germline V gene sequence: CDR1 SGHVS, CDR2 FQNEAQ. CDR3 bases: TGTGCCAGCAGCTCCCCGGGACAGGGGAACACTGAAGCTTTCTTT. Translating gives CASSSPGQGNTEAFF.